The text below deals with one T cell receptor beta chain. This clone's antigen is unknown. Base qualities are missing; no much larger clone stands one base away. Patients with a history of autoimmune disease or receiving systemic immunosuppression were excluded from the trial. Peripheral blood for TCR sequencing was collected from all dose cohorts at baseline, on cycle 4 day 1, and on cycle 7 day 1. The samples were taken from a phase I, first-in-human, multicenter, open-label dose-escalation trial of ivuxolimab. Adults with locally advanced or metastatic melanoma, renal cell carcinoma, hepatocellular carcinoma or head and neck squamous cell carcinoma were enrolled in the trial. Before TCR sequencing, CD4+ T cells and CD8+ T cells from peripheral blood were sorted into separate populations. For sequencing of the TCRbeta CDR3 region, genomic DNA was extracted from the sorted cells. TCRbeta CDR3 regions were sequenced using the immunoSEQ Assay. TCRdb re-hosts the immuneACCESS table, in-frame sequences only. Its copies lack some clones; in the studies checked, an unresolved V gene accounts for under half of them, and the cause for the rest is not known. The sample includes around 65,000 clones, with about 88% observed a single time. About 20% of the sample rests with the top ten.

The CDR3 has 14 amino acids, counting the end cysteine and phenylalanine. The CDR3 DNA has 42 bases and is translated from base 1. The germline V gene gives CDR1 as SGHDN and CDR2 as FVKESK. V was cut back by 4 bases and J by 0 bases, leaving a gap of 9 bases between them. The entry originates in a study of OX40 agonist ivuxolimab in advanced cancers. A note on the overall study: Ivuxolimab, which targeted the costimulatory receptor OX40 (CD134), was an agonistic, fully human IgG2 monoclonal antibody. Intravenous ivuxolimab was administered to patients every 2 weeks at six dose levels: 0.01, 0.1, 0.3, 1.5, 3 and 10 mg/kg. Of the roughly 52 dose-escalation patients, hepatocellular carcinoma was present in about 19, melanoma in roughly 15, renal cell carcinoma in 9 and head and neck cancer in 9. A male proportion of around 81% and a mean age of around 60 years, ranging from roughly 23 to 85, were recorded for the dose-escalation cohort. Patients were allowed to have had prior anti-PD-1, anti-PD-L1 or anti-CTLA-4 therapy, and approximately 40% of the dose-escalation patients had previously received checkpoint inhibitors. Partial responses occurred in three dose-escalation patients: two with cutaneous melanoma and one with hepatocellular carcinoma. The paper reports the monotherapy dose-escalation portion (N of about 52 patients) of the phase I ivuxolimab trial. The point of sequencing TCRbeta in the periphery was to test whether ivuxolimab changed TCR sequence diversity and drove clonal T-cell expansion.

Beyond this particular receptor, the publication reports: At doses of 0.1 to 3.0 mg/kg, clonal expansion of both CD4+ and CD8+ T cells in blood was seen between baseline and week 6. Antigen specificity was not determined for the clonally expanded peripheral T cells. After ivuxolimab, more expanded clones were found on average in CD8+ T cells than in CD4+ T cells. In partial responders in the 0.1-3.0 mg/kg groups, normalized peripheral clonal expansion was found to be among the lowest, especially among CD8+ T cells. Low levels of normalized T-cell clonal expansion were also seen in some nonresponding patients.

The material sequenced was CD4+ or CD8+ T cells sorted from blood, taken in a trial of the OX40 agonist ivuxolimab. In this chain, TRBV14 is recombined with TRBJ1-1, with TRBD1 as a weak D call on 5 bases. This receptor was identified in an adult with an advanced solid tumor such as melanoma, head and neck, liver or kidney cancer. The DNA is as follows: TGTGCCAGCAGCCTGGGGACGGTGAACACTGAAGCTTTCTTT. Translated, it reads CASSLGTVNTEAFF.